The rows below give T cell receptor beta chains drawn from one sample of a study of T cells in Graves' hyperthyroidism and ophthalmopathy. In TCRdb, the multiplex PCR reads were re-called with MiXCR into one record per CDR3 protein. The sample consists of hundreds of thousands of distinct CDR3 sequences, roughly a quarter of them appearing once. Sequenced input: blood. These receptor sequences come from a woman between 25 and 40 years old with Graves' ophthalmopathy. Each CDR3 is given with its conserved first and last residue. D genes are given only for firm matches. A clone size is listed for some rows: how often the clone was seen (once, few, many), or a class if it is expanded.

D	V	size	J	CDR3	DNA
TRBD1	TRBV10-3	-	TRBJ1-5	CAISEIGTGDQPQHF	TGTGCCATCAGTGAAATAGGGACAGGGGATCAGCCCCAGCATTTT
TRBD1	TRBV6-1	many	TRBJ1-5	CASSGGTGFDSNQPQHF	TGTGCCAGCAGTGGGGGGACAGGGTTCGATAGCAATCAGCCCCAGCATTTT
TRBD2	TRBV6-2/TRBV6-3	many	TRBJ2-3	CASRERGRSTDTQYF	TGTGCCAGCAGAGAGCGGGGGCGAAGCACAGATACGCAGTATTTT
-	TRBV20-1	-	TRBJ1-1	CSAPPVGRMNTEAFF	TGCAGTGCTCCCCCTGTGGGGAGAATGAACACTGAAGCTTTCTTT
-	TRBV7-6	many	TRBJ1-6	CASSLVTGSHSPLHF	TGTGCCAGCAGCTTAGTTACAGGGTCTCATTCACCCCTCCACTTT
-	TRBV6-5	-	TRBJ1-5	CASSSGVTYSNQPQHF	TGTGCCAGCAGTTCTGGGGTTACTTATAGCAATCAGCCCCAGCATTTT
-	TRBV24-1	many	TRBJ2-5	CATSLTGSSTQYF	TGTGCCACCAGCCTTACAGGCAGCTCGACCCAGTACTTC
TRBD1	TRBV5-1	-	TRBJ1-2	CASSKGLNRGGYTF	TGCGCCAGCAGCAAGGGACTTAACAGGGGTGGCTACACCTTC
-	TRBV3-1	-	TRBJ1-1	CASSQEGTGREAFF	TGTGCCAGCAGCCAAGAGGGTACAGGGCGTGAAGCTTTCTTT
TRBD2	TRBV7-7	many	TRBJ2-2	CASSPILAGETGELFF	TGTGCTAGCAGCCCCATACTAGCGGGGGAGACCGGGGAGCTGTTTTTT
-	TRBV6-1	-	TRBJ1-2	CASSEVGAPRYGYTF	TGTGCCAGCAGTGAAGTGGGGGCGCCGCGCTATGGCTACACCTTC
-	TRBV12-3/TRBV12-4	many	TRBJ1-1	CASSRGGGTEAFF	TGTGCCAGCAGTCGGGGAGGTGGCACTGAAGCTTTCTTT
TRBD2	TRBV7-2	many	TRBJ2-7	CASSLNGGYEQYF	TGTGCCAGCAGCTTAAACGGGGGGTACGAGCAGTACTTC
-	TRBV7-3	many	TRBJ1-1	CASSLDGLGREAFF	TGTGCCAGCAGCTTGGATGGTCTGGGGAGAGAAGCTTTCTTT
TRBD1	TRBV5-1	-	TRBJ1-2	CASGTSGQGYGYTF	TGCGCCAGCGGCACCTCGGGACAGGGGTATGGCTACACCTTC
TRBD1	TRBV7-2	few	TRBJ2-7	CASRRGQGVGEQYF	TGTGCCAGCAGGCGTGGACAGGGTGTGGGCGAGCAGTACTTC
-	TRBV2	few	TRBJ1-2	CASSEWQGNYGYTF	TGTGCCAGCAGTGAGTGGCAGGGGAACTATGGCTACACCTTC
-	TRBV6-1	few	TRBJ1-5	CASSSGYQPQHF	TGTGCCAGCAGCTCAGGGTACCAGCCCCAGCATTTT
-	TRBV19	-	TRBJ2-7	CASSETWEVNYEQYF	TGTGCCAGTAGTGAGACATGGGAAGTTAACTACGAGCAGTACTTC
-	TRBV5-1	few	TRBJ1-1	CASSSGTGSRNVMNTEAFF	TGCGCCAGCAGCTCGGGAACAGGGTCCCGAAATGTGATGAACACTGAAGCTTTCTTT
TRBD1	TRBV12-3/TRBV12-4	many	TRBJ2-7	CASTPQTGGYEQYF	TGTGCCAGCACCCCACAGACAGGGGGGTACGAGCAGTACTTC
TRBD1	TRBV2	few	TRBJ1-3	CASSDGLRDRAGNTIYF	TGTGCCAGCAGTGACGGGCTACGGGACAGGGCCGGAAACACCATATATTTT